Presented here are 31 T cell receptor beta chains from one specimen sequenced in a study of CD8 T cells in Susac syndrome. With random hexamers, reverse transcription was performed on roughly 0.45 to 1 ug of RNA. Each CDR3 protein gets one entry after TCRdb re-called the immunoSEQ multiplex PCR reads with MiXCR. The repertoire includes fewer than 350,000 distinct CDR3 sequences, 65% to 90% of them detected once, and roughly 0.21% sits in the top ten. What was sequenced was CD8+ T cells from PBMCs. These receptor sequences come from a human donor with multiple sclerosis.

This rearrangement joins TRBV15 to TRBJ2-5; D perhaps matches TRBD2 (6 bases). This CDR3 region has 17 residues. Germline V gene lookup returns CDR1 LNHNV and CDR2 YYDKDF (reference sequence). V lost 0 bases and J lost 2, with 16 bases in between. The CDR3 protein is CATSREVGREIQETQYF. In DNA, the CDR3 is TGTGCCACCAGCAGAGAGGTGGGGCGGGAAATACAAGAGACCCAGTACTTC.

V is TRBV19 and J is TRBJ1-1, with a possible D match to TRBD1 (5 bases). Germline-derived CDR1 and CDR2 are LNHDA and SQIVND (reference sequence). The CDR3 spans 11 residues. V lost 8 bases to trimming and J lost 8 bases, with 12 bases between them. The CDR3 here is CASQGGFEAFF. CDR3 DNA: TGTGCCAGTCAGGGCGGCTTCGAAGCTTTCTTT.

The chain uses TRBV6-5 and TRBJ2-1; 7 bases line up with TRBD2. From germline, CDR1 is MNHEY and CDR2 SVGAGI. The CDR3 extends over 17 amino acids. The V segment lost 0 bases and the J segment 5 bases; nucleotides outside the gene matches: 10. The CDR3 coding sequence is TGTGCCAGCAGTTACTCGTTATTGCGGGAGATCCACAATGAGCAGTTCTTC. Translating gives CASSYSLLREIHNEQFF.

This clonotype was seen once. This rearrangement joins TRBV6-5 to TRBJ2-7; D gene uncertain. Trimming stripped 7 bases from V and 2 bases from J, with 15 bases between. The CDR3 contains 14 residues. Germline CDR1 and CDR2: MNHEY and SVGAGI. The CDR3 nucleotides are TGTGCCAGCATCAATGGAGCAAACCCCTACGAGCAGTACTTC. It translates to CASINGANPYEQYF.

The rearrangement uses TRBV28 and TRBJ2-7; TRBD1 aligns across 8 bases. The CDR3 length is 15 residues. CDR1 MDHEN and CDR2 SYDVKM come from the germline V gene. V shed 3 bases, J shed 2 bases, and the junction held 6 bases outside the gene matches. CDR3 in amino acids: CASSFWTGYTYEQYF. DNA for the CDR3: TGTGCCAGCAGTTTTTGGACAGGGTACACCTACGAGCAGTACTTC.

This chain uses TRBV28 with TRBJ1-4; no reliable D call. CDR3 length equals 14 residues. From germline, CDR1 is MDHEN and CDR2 SYDVKM. V gave up 7 bases and J gave up 4 bases, with 13 bases separating them. The CDR3 bases are TGTGCCAGCACTAAGACTGCGGATAATGAAAAACTGTTTTTT. Translation: CASTKTADNEKLFF. Together with reference TRBV28 and TRBJ1-4, the CDR3 gives the full variable domain: DVKVTQSSRYLVKRTGEKVFLECVQDMDHENMFWYRQDPGLGLRLIYFSYDVKMKEKGDIPEGYSVSREKKERFSLILESASTNQTSMYLCASTKTADNEKLFFGSGTQLSVL.

The rearrangement joins TRBV27 to TRBJ2-7; 10 bases line up with TRBD1. V was pared by 2 bases and J by 1 base, with 5 bases of the junction left unmatched. In germline, CDR1 is MNHEY, CDR2 SMNVEV (reference sequence). The CDR3 is 16 amino acids. Written as DNA, the CDR3 is TGTGCCAGCAGTTTACTCCCGGGACAGGGGTCCTACGAGCAGTACTTC. This gives the protein CASSLLPGQGSYEQYF.

This chain links TRBV27 with TRBJ2-2, with D maybe TRBD2 (6 bases). V lost 6 bases to trimming and J lost 0 bases, with 14 bases between them. The CDR3 has 16 amino acids. Germline CDR1 MNHEY, CDR2 SMNVEV (reference sequence). This CDR3 reads CASRMSSGPNTGELFF. The DNA of the CDR3 is TGTGCCAGCAGGATGTCAAGCGGGCCGAACACCGGGGAGCTGTTTTTT.

The CDR3 nucleotides read TGCGCCAGCAGCCAAGAAAGGACGCATAGTATCTACAATGAGCAGTTCTTC. Its protein is CASSQERTHSIYNEQFF. The V and J genes are TRBV4-3 and TRBJ2-1; unclear D gene. Per the germline V gene, CDR1 is LGHNA and CDR2 is YSLEER. This CDR3 region has 17 residues. V was clipped by 0 bases and J by 3 bases, with 15 bases between them.

The CDR3 nucleotides are TGTGCCATCAGTGAGTCGGGACTAGACTACAATGAGCAGTTCTTC. Its translation is CAISESGLDYNEQFF. The genes are TRBV10-3 and TRBJ2-1, with 8 bases that match TRBD2. The CDR3 is 15 amino acids. Germline assignment: CDR1 ENHRY and CDR2 SYGVKD. V was clipped by 0 bases and J by 3 bases; unmatched bases: 1.

This clonotype was found a few times. The chain combines TRBV11-2 with TRBJ2-6; D may correspond to TRBD1 or TRBD2 (5 bases each). V gave up 5 bases and J gave up 4 bases, with 18 bases separating them. The CDR3 loop spans 17 amino acids. The V gene's germline CDR1 is SGHAT and CDR2 FQNNGV. The CDR3 is CASSPRSGAEGANVLTF. The CDR3 DNA sequence: TGTGCCAGCAGCCCAAGGTCCGGGGCGGAAGGGGCCAACGTCCTGACTTTC.

This clonotype was observed once. CDR3 sequence: CASSPSGAGRDNEQFF. For the CDR3, the DNA is TGTGCCAGCAGCCCCTCCGGGGCAGGGCGCGACAATGAGCAGTTCTTC. The J gene is TRBJ2-1, the V gene TRBV7-9; D could derive from TRBD1 or TRBD2 (5 bases each). The CDR3 contains 16 residues. The germline CDR1 and CDR2 sequences are SEHNR and FQNEAQ (reference sequence). Trimming took off 5 bases at V and 5 bases at J, with 19 bases between the two ends.

This rearrangement joins TRBV6-5 to TRBJ2-7, with a tentative D call TRBD2 (6 bases). V was trimmed by 4 bases and J by 1 base, leaving 11 bases between them. The CDR3 covers 14 residues. CDR1 is MNHEY and CDR2 is SVGAGI in the germline V gene. This chain's CDR3 is CASSSSVGSYEQYF. The CDR3 DNA reads TGTGCCAGCAGTTCTAGCGTGGGGTCCTACGAGCAGTACTTC.

This rearrangement joins TRBV3-1 to TRBJ2-5, with TRBD2 as a possible D gene (7 bases). Germline lookup yields CDR1 LGHDT and CDR2 YNNKEL (reference sequence). Trimming stripped 0 bases from V and 5 bases from J, with 22 bases between. There are 18 residues in the CDR3. CDR3 loop: CASSQERIEGGGLETQYF. As DNA, the CDR3 is TGTGCCAGCAGCCAAGAGAGGATCGAGGGAGGGGGGCTGGAGACCCAGTACTTC.

A few counts support this clonotype. The chain employs TRBV19 and TRBJ2-7; D call uncertain. The germline gives CDR1 LNHDA, CDR2 SQIVND (reference sequence). This CDR3 contains 15 residues. The V and J ends lost 5 bases and 0 bases respectively, with 14 bases between them. The CDR3, as DNA: TGTGCCAGTAGTCCCGACGACTCCTACTCCTACGAGCAGTACTTC. It codes for CASSPDDSYSYEQYF.

This chain joins TRBV3-1 and TRBJ2-1, with D possibly TRBD2 on 6 matching bases. Germline V gene data show CDR1 as LGHDT and CDR2 as YNNKEL (reference sequence). The V end lost 4 bases, the J end lost 9 bases, and 22 bases lay between the germline ends. CDR3 length equals 16 residues. This CDR3 reads CASSPIPGLHVGEQFF. CDR3 nucleotides: TGTGCCAGCAGCCCGATTCCGGGACTCCACGTGGGTGAGCAGTTCTTC.

The V gene is TRBV7-6, the J gene TRBJ2-7; 8 bases fit TRBD2. Germline CDR1 SGHVS, CDR2 FNYEAQ. This CDR3 is 16 amino acids long. With 4 bases clipped from V and 1 base from J, the junction kept 9 bases outside the gene matches. The DNA of the CDR3 is TGTGCCAGCAGCTCCTATAGCGGGGTTCCTTCCTACGAGCAGTACTTC. It encodes CASSSYSGVPSYEQYF. Looking up the rest from reference TRBV7-6 and TRBJ2-7 gives the full variable domain: GAGVSQSPRYKVTKRGQDVALRCDPISGHVSLYWYRQALGQGPEFLTYFNYEAQQDKSGLPNDRFSAERPEGSISTLTIQRTEQRDSAMYRCASSSYSGVPSYEQYFGPGTRLTVT.

This clonotype was picked up a small number of times. The V gene is TRBV7-2, the J gene TRBJ2-5, with D unclear. Per germline, CDR1 SGHTA and CDR2 FQGNSA. Trimming pared 5 bases from V and 5 bases from J, leaving 15 bases between. The CDR3 contains 14 residues. This chain's CDR3 is CASSPSQAEETQYF. The CDR3 DNA follows: TGTGCCAGCAGCCCTTCCCAGGCAGAGGAGACCCAGTACTTC. Combining the CDR3 with reference TRBV7-2 and TRBJ2-5 gives the whole variable domain GAGVSQSPSNKVTEKGKDVELRCDPISGHTALYWYRQSLGQGLEFLIYFQGNSAPDKSGLPSDRFSAERTGGSVSTLTIQRTQQEDSAVYLCASSPSQAEETQYFGPGTRLLVL.

The chain is built from TRBV6-5 and TRBJ2-3; 7 nucleotides line up with TRBD2. V lost 5 bases, J lost 2 bases, and 7 bases stayed unmatched. There are 15 residues in the CDR3. Germline CDR1 is MNHEY and CDR2 is SVGAGI. CDR3 sequence: CASSRELAITDTQYF. CDR3 in DNA: TGTGCCAGCAGTAGGGAACTAGCGATCACAGATACGCAGTATTTT.

The chain combines TRBV4-3 with TRBJ2-7; 7 nucleotides line up with TRBD1. The V gene end was trimmed by 4 bases and the J gene end by 0 bases; junction bases not matched to a gene: 9. Germline CDR1 and CDR2: LGHNA and YSLEER. CDR3 length: 16 amino acids. The chain's CDR3 is CASSPGTGASSYEQYF. The CDR3 DNA reads as TGCGCCAGCAGCCCAGGTACAGGGGCCAGCTCCTACGAGCAGTACTTC.

The genes are TRBV9 and TRBJ1-1, with D possibly TRBD1 on 5 matching bases. The CDR3 extends over 15 amino acids. CDR1 SGDLS and CDR2 YYNGEE come from the germline V gene. V lost 0 bases and J lost 0, with 9 bases in between. DNA for the CDR3: TGTGCCAGCAGCGTAGGGGCAGGGCTGAACACTGAAGCTTTCTTT. Translated: CASSVGAGLNTEAFF. Full variable domain (missing parts from reference TRBV9 and TRBJ1-1): DSGVTQTPKHLITATGQRVTLRCSPRSGDLSVYWYQQSLDQGLQFLIQYYNGEERAKGNILERFSAQQFPDLHSELNLSSLELGDSALYFCASSVGAGLNTEAFFGQGTRLTVV.

This clonotype was recorded a few times. The chain uses TRBV6-2 or TRBV6-3 and TRBJ2-7; D may be TRBD2 (5 bases). This CDR3 is built from 12 residues. V lost 5 bases and J lost 0, with 5 bases in between. The germline gives CDR1 MNHEY, CDR2 SVGEGT. The CDR3 nucleotides read TGTGCCAGCAGTGAGGGCTCCTACGAGCAGTACTTC. It yields the protein CASSEGSYEQYF.

The rearrangement links TRBV9 to TRBJ2-2; TRBD2 is a possible D gene (5 bases). CDR3 size: 14 residues. The V and J ends lost 9 bases and 4 bases respectively, with 16 bases between them. Germline values: CDR1 SGDLS, CDR2 YYNGEE. CDR3 nucleotides: TGTGCCATCCATACACGGGGTCGCACCGGGGAGCTGTTTTTT. Translation gives CAIHTRGRTGELFF.

The V and J genes are TRBV20-1 and TRBJ2-7; 7 bases align to TRBD1. The length of the CDR3 is 14 residues. The V gene end was trimmed by 0 bases and the J gene end by 3 bases; junction bases not matched to a gene: 5. Per germline, CDR1 DFQATT and CDR2 SNEGSKA (reference sequence). CDR3 amino acids: CSAREGDRDYEQYF. For the CDR3, the DNA is TGCAGTGCTAGAGAAGGCGACAGGGACTACGAGCAGTACTTC.

This chain joins TRBV6-5 and TRBJ2-6; 7 bases are a match to TRBD1. In germline, CDR1 is MNHEY, CDR2 SVGAGI. The CDR3 is 16 amino acids. The junction had 6 bases not matched to a gene; V was cut back by 4 bases and J by 3 bases. DNA for the CDR3: TGTGCCAGCAGTTCAAACAGGGGCAATGGGGCCAACGTCCTGACTTTC. Protein: CASSSNRGNGANVLTF.

Only a few counts were recorded for this clonotype. This chain joins TRBV6-2 or TRBV6-3 and TRBJ1-5, with 7 bases aligning to TRBD1. The J segment lost 10 bases and the V segment lost 5 bases, leaving 11 bases of the junction unmatched. The CDR3 has 14 amino acids. Germline V gene lookup returns CDR1 MNHEY and CDR2 SVGEGT. The CDR3 nucleotides are TGTGCCAGCAGTCGGGACAGCCCGAGGCAACCCCAGCATTTT. Residues: CASSRDSPRQPQHF.

CDR3 amino acids: CASSYSRGGGNEQFF. As DNA, the CDR3 is TGTGCCAGCAGTTACTCGAGGGGTGGTGGGAATGAGCAGTTCTTC. This chain connects TRBV6-6 to TRBJ2-1; tentatively, D is TRBD1 or TRBD2 (5 bases each). The V gene lost 0 bases and the J gene lost 7 bases, with 13 bases spanning the gap. Germline V gene sequence: CDR1 MNHNY, CDR2 SVGAGI (reference sequence). The CDR3 extends over 15 amino acids.

This rearrangement joins TRBV27 to TRBJ2-4, with D possibly matching TRBD1 (6 bases). Germline V gene data show CDR1 as MNHEY and CDR2 as SMNVEV (reference sequence). The CDR3 is made up of 16 amino acids. Trimming shortened V by 5 bases and J by 0 bases, and 14 bases separated the two germline ends. The CDR3 sequence: CASSTPGHLAKNIQYF. For the CDR3, the DNA is TGTGCCAGCAGTACACCGGGACACTTAGCCAAAAACATTCAGTACTTC.

The chain joins TRBV12-3 or TRBV12-4 to TRBJ2-7; D might be TRBD2 (5 bases). V lost 8 bases, J lost 3 bases, and 17 bases lay in between. The CDR3 is made up of 14 amino acids. The CDR3 bases are TGTGCCAGCCGATGGGGTAGCGCAAGCTACGAGCAGTACTTC. This encodes CASRWGSASYEQYF.

The chain has TRBV20-1 and TRBJ2-1; TRBD2 aligns across 11 bases. The CDR3 consists of 14 residues. Germline lookup yields CDR1 DFQATT and CDR2 SNEGSKA (reference sequence). V dropped 2 bases and J dropped 10; count of bases not matched to a gene: 7. As DNA, the CDR3 is TGCAGTGCTAGACCCACTAGCGGGAGAAAGGAGCAGTTCTTC. This translates into CSARPTSGRKEQFF.

The chain is built from TRBV6-2 or TRBV6-3 and TRBJ2-5; tentatively, D is TRBD1 (5 bases). Trimming took 2 bases from V and 0 from J, leaving 16 bases between them. The V gene's germline CDR1 is MNHEY and CDR2 SVGEGT. This CDR3 is 17 amino acids long. DNA of the CDR3: TGTGCCAGCAGTTACGTCTGGTTGGGGCGGAACCAAGAGACCCAGTACTTC. Its protein is CASSYVWLGRNQETQYF.